Below, 24 T cell receptor beta chains from the same sample are listed, as sequenced in a study of T cell clonotyping in hematopoietic cell transplantation (dated by TCRdb to about 2021). The library came from the immunoSEQ multiplex PCR assay. The table comes from immuneACCESS by way of TCRdb, which keeps in-frame sequences with V and J called. Part of the clones is missing from these tables; in studies checked, under half for an unresolved V gene and the rest for unknown reasons. Here the sample has roughly 30,000 clones; approximately 81% occur a single time. Roughly 1.8% of the sample is held by the ten biggest clonotypes. In light of the paper, this sample's time point label describes: recipient sample about 28 days before transplant, after cytoreduction. Sequencing was performed on peripheral blood mononuclear cells, taken before stem cell transplant. The receptors shown here come from a middle-aged man with acute myeloid leukemia. Some clones in this sample may be carry-over from other donors' samples.

The sample holds one count of this clone. The chain is built from TRBV29-1 and TRBJ2-7; D remains ambiguous. Trimming took 6 bases from V and 3 from J, leaving 12 bases between them. This CDR3 contains 12 residues. Germline V lookup: CDR1 SQVTM, CDR2 ANQGSEA. The CDR3 loop is CSVYDGFYEQYF. The CDR3 nucleotides are TGCAGCGTGTACGACGGGTTCTACGAGCAGTACTTC.

V usage is TRBV11-3 and J usage is TRBJ1-1, with D unresolved. This CDR3 region has 18 residues. The germline gives CDR1 SGHNT, CDR2 YENEEA. Trimming stripped 1 base from V and 1 base from J, with 19 bases between. CDR3 protein: CASSLAWGRGRANTEAFF. The CDR3 nucleotides are TGTGCCAGCAGCTTAGCGTGGGGAAGAGGACGAGCGAACACTGAAGCTTTCTTT.

The gene calls are TRBV11-3 and TRBJ2-1; maybe TRBD2 (5 bases). CDR3 length equals 20 residues. V lost 0 bases to trimming and J lost 0 bases, with 21 bases between them. Germline V gene lookup returns CDR1 SGHNT and CDR2 YENEEA. The CDR3 DNA reads TGTGCCAGCAGCTTAGAAAAGAGCTTCGGGCGGGTAAGCTCCTACAATGAGCAGTTCTTC. Protein sequence: CASSLEKSFGRVSSYNEQFF.

This clone is labeled as medium-sized. V and J are TRBV6-5 and TRBJ1-5; 8 bases agree with TRBD1. V trimming: 2 bases; J trimming: 6 bases; junction bases outside the gene matches: 6. CDR1 MNHEY and CDR2 SVGAGI come from the germline V gene. The CDR3 is 15 residues long. The chain's CDR3 is CASSYSQGAAQPQHF. The CDR3 DNA is TGTGCCAGCAGTTACAGTCAGGGGGCGGCTCAGCCCCAGCATTTT.

This clone has a single count. In nucleotides, the CDR3 is TGTGCCTGGAGTCCGGCCGGGATATTGAGCAATCAGCCCCAGCATTTT. This translates into CAWSPAGILSNQPQHF. The chain uses TRBV30 and TRBJ1-5; the D is unclear. V was pared by 2 bases and J by 1 base, with 15 bases between. The CDR3 runs 16 residues. Germline V gives CDR1 GTSNPN, CDR2 SVGIG (reference sequence).

This chain connects TRBV9 to TRBJ1-2; weak D call: TRBD1 (6 bases). CDR3 size: 13 residues. The germline gives CDR1 SGDLS, CDR2 YYNGEE. Trimming took 4 bases from V and 8 from J, leaving 15 bases between them. In DNA, the CDR3 is TGTGCCAGCAGCCCCGCAGGGGCGCGGGGCTACACCTTC. Residues: CASSPAGARGYTF. The full variable domain, with the rest looked up from reference TRBV9 and TRBJ1-2, is DSGVTQTPKHLITATGQRVTLRCSPRSGDLSVYWYQQSLDQGLQFLIQYYNGEERAKGNILERFSAQQFPDLHSELNLSSLELGDSALYFCASSPAGARGYTFGSGTRLTVV.

This chain links TRBV19 with TRBJ1-1, with a tentative D call TRBD1 (6 bases). The CDR3 loop spans 15 amino acids. V was pared by 6 bases and J by 1 base, with 15 bases between. Per germline, CDR1 LNHDA and CDR2 SQIVND (reference sequence). In nucleotides, the CDR3 is TGTGCCAGTAGCCAACAGGGATCCGGGAACACTGAAGCTTTCTTT. It translates to CASSQQGSGNTEAFF. The complete variable domain, with remaining parts taken from reference TRBV19 and TRBJ1-1, reads DGGITQSPKYLFRKEGQNVTLSCEQNLNHDAMYWYRQDPGQGLRLIYYSQIVNDFQKGDIAEGYSVSREKKESFPLTVTSAQKNPTAFYLCASSQQGSGNTEAFFGQGTRLTVV.

CDR3 nucleotides: TGTGCCAGCAGCCAGGACATCCCGCCGAACACCGGGGAGCTGTTTTTT. Its protein is CASSQDIPPNTGELFF. V gene TRBV27 combines with J gene TRBJ2-2; a weak D match, TRBD1 (5 bases). The CDR3 loop spans 16 amino acids. Trimming removed 6 bases from V and 0 bases from J, with 14 bases in between. Germline V gives CDR1 MNHEY, CDR2 SMNVEV (reference sequence).

This chain uses TRBV9 with TRBJ1-1; D is perhaps TRBD1 (5 bases). Trimming took off 0 bases at V and 4 bases at J, with 7 bases between the two ends. Germline V gene lookup returns CDR1 SGDLS and CDR2 YYNGEE. This CDR3 region has 13 residues. The CDR3 DNA reads as TGTGCCAGCAGCGTAGAGAGGGGCACTGAAGCTTTCTTT. Translated, it gives CASSVERGTEAFF.

The rearrangement joins TRBV7-8 to TRBJ1-3; D is undetermined. The V end lost 4 bases, the J end lost 3 bases, and 7 bases lay between the germline ends. CDR1 is SGHVS and CDR2 is FQNEAQ in the germline V gene. The CDR3 extends over 13 amino acids. The CDR3 DNA sequence: TGTGCCAGCAGCTGGACTCATGGAAACACCATATATTTT. It is translated as CASSWTHGNTIYF.

The CDR3 DNA reads as TGTGCCAGCAGTTACGGGGGGGGACAGGGTCGGTCACCCCTCCACTTT. Translated: CASSYGGGQGRSPLHF. The chain links TRBV6-5 to TRBJ1-6, with TRBD1 identical over 9 bases. CDR3 length: 16 amino acids. In germline, CDR1 is MNHEY, CDR2 SVGAGI. After removal of 2 bases from V and 10 bases from J, the junction contained 9 bases not matched to a gene.

The chain employs TRBV6-6 and TRBJ2-7; D may be TRBD1 (5 bases). The CDR3 is 12 amino acids. V was shortened by 2 bases and J by 13 bases, with 15 bases between the two germline ends. Looked up from germline, CDR1 is MNHNY and CDR2 is SVGAGI (reference sequence). The CDR3 nucleotides read TGTGCCAGCAGTTACCAGGCCCGAGACAGCTACTTC. Translation: CASSYQARDSYF.

This clone was detected only once. The rearrangement links TRBV15 to TRBJ2-3, with a possible D match to TRBD2 (6 bases). V was trimmed by 1 base and J by 6 bases, leaving 17 bases between them. Germline values: CDR1 LNHNV, CDR2 YYDKDF (reference sequence). The CDR3 is 16 amino acids. The CDR3 loop reads CATSRGLAQSEDTQYF. CDR3 nucleotides: TGTGCCACCAGCAGAGGGCTAGCGCAAAGCGAGGATACGCAGTATTTT. Based on the CDR3 plus reference TRBV15 and TRBJ2-3, the full variable domain is DAMVIQNPRYQVTQFGKPVTLSCSQTLNHNVMYWYQQKSSQAPKLLFHYYDKDFNNEADTPDNFQSRRPNTSFCFLDIRSPGLGDTAMYLCATSRGLAQSEDTQYFGPGTRLTVL.

V usage is TRBV11-2 and J usage is TRBJ2-7; TRBD1 aligns across 12 bases. Trimming cost V 5 bases and J 6 bases; bases outside gene matches: 11. This CDR3 is 16 amino acids long. Per the germline V gene, CDR1 is SGHAT and CDR2 is FQNNGV. The CDR3: CASSGPGTGGLSEQYF. The DNA of the CDR3 is TGTGCCAGCAGCGGACCGGGGACAGGGGGCTTGTCCGAGCAGTACTTC.

This rearrangement joins TRBV6-4 to TRBJ1-5; tentative D call: TRBD1 (6 bases). CDR3 length: 15 residues. Germline loops: CDR1 MRHNA, CDR2 SNTAGT. The V and J ends lost 6 bases and 1 base respectively, with 13 bases between them. The CDR3 DNA is TGTGCCAGCAGGAGGGGGGCGGAAAGCAATCAGCCCCAGCATTTT. Its protein is CASRRGAESNQPQHF.

The V gene is TRBV7-2, the J gene TRBJ2-5; TRBD1 aligns across 7 bases. CDR1 SGHTA and CDR2 FQGNSA come from the germline V gene. V was clipped by 5 bases and J by 3 bases; unmatched bases: 3. The CDR3 sequence is 13 residues long. The CDR3 sequence: CASSQTGEETQYF. As DNA, the CDR3 is TGTGCCAGCAGCCAAACAGGGGAAGAGACCCAGTACTTC.

The J gene is TRBJ1-3, the V gene TRBV11-2; no definite D call. Germline CDR1 reads SGHAT; CDR2 reads FQNNGV. The ends were cut back, 1 base at V and 2 bases at J, with 15 bases in the middle. The CDR3 contains 17 residues. CDR3 protein: CASSLAAFGRTGNTIYF. In DNA, the CDR3 is TGTGCCAGCAGCTTAGCTGCCTTTGGGCGGACTGGAAACACCATATATTTT. Supplemented by reference TRBV11-2 and TRBJ1-3, the full variable domain reads EAGVAQSPRYKIIEKRQSVAFWCNPISGHATLYWYQQILGQGPKLLIQFQNNGVVDDSQLPKDRFSAERLKGVDSTLKIQPAKLEDSAVYLCASSLAAFGRTGNTIYFGEGSWLTVV.

The J gene is TRBJ2-1, the V gene TRBV11-3, with D maybe TRBD2 (6 bases). The ends were cut back, 5 bases at V and 2 bases at J, with 10 bases in the middle. This CDR3 comprises 14 residues. In germline, CDR1 is SGHNT, CDR2 YENEEA. CDR3 nucleotides: TGTGCCAGCAGCCGGGAGCCAACCTACAATGAGCAGTTCTTC. This codes for CASSREPTYNEQFF.

The chain recombines TRBV7-3 with TRBJ2-7; D not resolved. Germline loops: CDR1 SGHTA, CDR2 FQGTGA. This CDR3 is 13 amino acids long. The V gene lost 5 bases and the J gene lost 3 bases, with 11 bases spanning the gap. CDR3 residues: CASSLGPLYEQYF. The CDR3 nucleotides read TGTGCCAGCAGCCTTGGTCCCCTCTACGAGCAGTACTTC.

V gene TRBV9 combines with J gene TRBJ1-2, with D possibly TRBD1 on 6 matching bases. The CDR3 has 13 residues. Trimming removed 2 bases at V and 8 bases at J, with 13 bases between. The V gene's germline CDR1 is SGDLS and CDR2 YYNGEE. CDR3 loop: CASSVGSGDGYTF. The CDR3 nucleotides read TGTGCCAGCAGCGTGGGTTCAGGGGACGGCTACACCTTC. The whole variable domain, filled in from reference TRBV9 and TRBJ1-2, reads DSGVTQTPKHLITATGQRVTLRCSPRSGDLSVYWYQQSLDQGLQFLIQYYNGEERAKGNILERFSAQQFPDLHSELNLSSLELGDSALYFCASSVGSGDGYTFGSGTRLTVV.

V is TRBV6-5 and J is TRBJ1-6; 8 nucleotides match TRBD1. The germline V gene has CDR1 MNHEY and CDR2 SVGAGI. CDR3 size: 14 residues. J was trimmed by 10 bases and V by 7 bases; bases with no gene match: 9. CDR3 protein: CASTLTGGKSPLHF. For the CDR3, the DNA is TGTGCCAGCACCCTTACAGGGGGAAAATCACCCCTCCACTTT.

The chain is built from TRBV4-1 and TRBJ2-2; 10 bases are shared with TRBD2. The V gene's germline CDR1 is MGHRA and CDR2 YSYEKL. The CDR3 loop spans 16 amino acids. J was trimmed by 6 bases and V by 0 bases; bases with no gene match: 4. CDR3 sequence: CASSQEAGGLSGELFF. The CDR3 nucleotides read TGCGCCAGCAGCCAAGAAGCGGGGGGGCTTTCCGGGGAGCTGTTTTTT.

The rearrangement joins TRBV14 to TRBJ2-7; no clear D gene. The CDR3 has 14 residues. Looked up from germline, CDR1 is SGHDN and CDR2 is FVKESK. Trimming pared 0 bases from V and 4 bases from J, leaving 10 bases between. CDR3 bases: TGTGCCAGCAGCCAAGATAATGGCAGGTACGAGCAGTACTTC. Its translation: CASSQDNGRYEQYF.

The V and J genes are TRBV29-1 and TRBJ2-1; 9 nucleotides align to TRBD1. CDR3 size: 13 residues. Germline V lookup: CDR1 SQVTM, CDR2 ANQGSEA. V lost 0 bases to trimming and J lost 12 bases; unmatched junction nucleotides: 6. The CDR3 sequence: CSVEEAPGQGQFF. The DNA for the CDR3 is TGCAGCGTTGAAGAAGCCCCGGGACAGGGGCAGTTCTTC.